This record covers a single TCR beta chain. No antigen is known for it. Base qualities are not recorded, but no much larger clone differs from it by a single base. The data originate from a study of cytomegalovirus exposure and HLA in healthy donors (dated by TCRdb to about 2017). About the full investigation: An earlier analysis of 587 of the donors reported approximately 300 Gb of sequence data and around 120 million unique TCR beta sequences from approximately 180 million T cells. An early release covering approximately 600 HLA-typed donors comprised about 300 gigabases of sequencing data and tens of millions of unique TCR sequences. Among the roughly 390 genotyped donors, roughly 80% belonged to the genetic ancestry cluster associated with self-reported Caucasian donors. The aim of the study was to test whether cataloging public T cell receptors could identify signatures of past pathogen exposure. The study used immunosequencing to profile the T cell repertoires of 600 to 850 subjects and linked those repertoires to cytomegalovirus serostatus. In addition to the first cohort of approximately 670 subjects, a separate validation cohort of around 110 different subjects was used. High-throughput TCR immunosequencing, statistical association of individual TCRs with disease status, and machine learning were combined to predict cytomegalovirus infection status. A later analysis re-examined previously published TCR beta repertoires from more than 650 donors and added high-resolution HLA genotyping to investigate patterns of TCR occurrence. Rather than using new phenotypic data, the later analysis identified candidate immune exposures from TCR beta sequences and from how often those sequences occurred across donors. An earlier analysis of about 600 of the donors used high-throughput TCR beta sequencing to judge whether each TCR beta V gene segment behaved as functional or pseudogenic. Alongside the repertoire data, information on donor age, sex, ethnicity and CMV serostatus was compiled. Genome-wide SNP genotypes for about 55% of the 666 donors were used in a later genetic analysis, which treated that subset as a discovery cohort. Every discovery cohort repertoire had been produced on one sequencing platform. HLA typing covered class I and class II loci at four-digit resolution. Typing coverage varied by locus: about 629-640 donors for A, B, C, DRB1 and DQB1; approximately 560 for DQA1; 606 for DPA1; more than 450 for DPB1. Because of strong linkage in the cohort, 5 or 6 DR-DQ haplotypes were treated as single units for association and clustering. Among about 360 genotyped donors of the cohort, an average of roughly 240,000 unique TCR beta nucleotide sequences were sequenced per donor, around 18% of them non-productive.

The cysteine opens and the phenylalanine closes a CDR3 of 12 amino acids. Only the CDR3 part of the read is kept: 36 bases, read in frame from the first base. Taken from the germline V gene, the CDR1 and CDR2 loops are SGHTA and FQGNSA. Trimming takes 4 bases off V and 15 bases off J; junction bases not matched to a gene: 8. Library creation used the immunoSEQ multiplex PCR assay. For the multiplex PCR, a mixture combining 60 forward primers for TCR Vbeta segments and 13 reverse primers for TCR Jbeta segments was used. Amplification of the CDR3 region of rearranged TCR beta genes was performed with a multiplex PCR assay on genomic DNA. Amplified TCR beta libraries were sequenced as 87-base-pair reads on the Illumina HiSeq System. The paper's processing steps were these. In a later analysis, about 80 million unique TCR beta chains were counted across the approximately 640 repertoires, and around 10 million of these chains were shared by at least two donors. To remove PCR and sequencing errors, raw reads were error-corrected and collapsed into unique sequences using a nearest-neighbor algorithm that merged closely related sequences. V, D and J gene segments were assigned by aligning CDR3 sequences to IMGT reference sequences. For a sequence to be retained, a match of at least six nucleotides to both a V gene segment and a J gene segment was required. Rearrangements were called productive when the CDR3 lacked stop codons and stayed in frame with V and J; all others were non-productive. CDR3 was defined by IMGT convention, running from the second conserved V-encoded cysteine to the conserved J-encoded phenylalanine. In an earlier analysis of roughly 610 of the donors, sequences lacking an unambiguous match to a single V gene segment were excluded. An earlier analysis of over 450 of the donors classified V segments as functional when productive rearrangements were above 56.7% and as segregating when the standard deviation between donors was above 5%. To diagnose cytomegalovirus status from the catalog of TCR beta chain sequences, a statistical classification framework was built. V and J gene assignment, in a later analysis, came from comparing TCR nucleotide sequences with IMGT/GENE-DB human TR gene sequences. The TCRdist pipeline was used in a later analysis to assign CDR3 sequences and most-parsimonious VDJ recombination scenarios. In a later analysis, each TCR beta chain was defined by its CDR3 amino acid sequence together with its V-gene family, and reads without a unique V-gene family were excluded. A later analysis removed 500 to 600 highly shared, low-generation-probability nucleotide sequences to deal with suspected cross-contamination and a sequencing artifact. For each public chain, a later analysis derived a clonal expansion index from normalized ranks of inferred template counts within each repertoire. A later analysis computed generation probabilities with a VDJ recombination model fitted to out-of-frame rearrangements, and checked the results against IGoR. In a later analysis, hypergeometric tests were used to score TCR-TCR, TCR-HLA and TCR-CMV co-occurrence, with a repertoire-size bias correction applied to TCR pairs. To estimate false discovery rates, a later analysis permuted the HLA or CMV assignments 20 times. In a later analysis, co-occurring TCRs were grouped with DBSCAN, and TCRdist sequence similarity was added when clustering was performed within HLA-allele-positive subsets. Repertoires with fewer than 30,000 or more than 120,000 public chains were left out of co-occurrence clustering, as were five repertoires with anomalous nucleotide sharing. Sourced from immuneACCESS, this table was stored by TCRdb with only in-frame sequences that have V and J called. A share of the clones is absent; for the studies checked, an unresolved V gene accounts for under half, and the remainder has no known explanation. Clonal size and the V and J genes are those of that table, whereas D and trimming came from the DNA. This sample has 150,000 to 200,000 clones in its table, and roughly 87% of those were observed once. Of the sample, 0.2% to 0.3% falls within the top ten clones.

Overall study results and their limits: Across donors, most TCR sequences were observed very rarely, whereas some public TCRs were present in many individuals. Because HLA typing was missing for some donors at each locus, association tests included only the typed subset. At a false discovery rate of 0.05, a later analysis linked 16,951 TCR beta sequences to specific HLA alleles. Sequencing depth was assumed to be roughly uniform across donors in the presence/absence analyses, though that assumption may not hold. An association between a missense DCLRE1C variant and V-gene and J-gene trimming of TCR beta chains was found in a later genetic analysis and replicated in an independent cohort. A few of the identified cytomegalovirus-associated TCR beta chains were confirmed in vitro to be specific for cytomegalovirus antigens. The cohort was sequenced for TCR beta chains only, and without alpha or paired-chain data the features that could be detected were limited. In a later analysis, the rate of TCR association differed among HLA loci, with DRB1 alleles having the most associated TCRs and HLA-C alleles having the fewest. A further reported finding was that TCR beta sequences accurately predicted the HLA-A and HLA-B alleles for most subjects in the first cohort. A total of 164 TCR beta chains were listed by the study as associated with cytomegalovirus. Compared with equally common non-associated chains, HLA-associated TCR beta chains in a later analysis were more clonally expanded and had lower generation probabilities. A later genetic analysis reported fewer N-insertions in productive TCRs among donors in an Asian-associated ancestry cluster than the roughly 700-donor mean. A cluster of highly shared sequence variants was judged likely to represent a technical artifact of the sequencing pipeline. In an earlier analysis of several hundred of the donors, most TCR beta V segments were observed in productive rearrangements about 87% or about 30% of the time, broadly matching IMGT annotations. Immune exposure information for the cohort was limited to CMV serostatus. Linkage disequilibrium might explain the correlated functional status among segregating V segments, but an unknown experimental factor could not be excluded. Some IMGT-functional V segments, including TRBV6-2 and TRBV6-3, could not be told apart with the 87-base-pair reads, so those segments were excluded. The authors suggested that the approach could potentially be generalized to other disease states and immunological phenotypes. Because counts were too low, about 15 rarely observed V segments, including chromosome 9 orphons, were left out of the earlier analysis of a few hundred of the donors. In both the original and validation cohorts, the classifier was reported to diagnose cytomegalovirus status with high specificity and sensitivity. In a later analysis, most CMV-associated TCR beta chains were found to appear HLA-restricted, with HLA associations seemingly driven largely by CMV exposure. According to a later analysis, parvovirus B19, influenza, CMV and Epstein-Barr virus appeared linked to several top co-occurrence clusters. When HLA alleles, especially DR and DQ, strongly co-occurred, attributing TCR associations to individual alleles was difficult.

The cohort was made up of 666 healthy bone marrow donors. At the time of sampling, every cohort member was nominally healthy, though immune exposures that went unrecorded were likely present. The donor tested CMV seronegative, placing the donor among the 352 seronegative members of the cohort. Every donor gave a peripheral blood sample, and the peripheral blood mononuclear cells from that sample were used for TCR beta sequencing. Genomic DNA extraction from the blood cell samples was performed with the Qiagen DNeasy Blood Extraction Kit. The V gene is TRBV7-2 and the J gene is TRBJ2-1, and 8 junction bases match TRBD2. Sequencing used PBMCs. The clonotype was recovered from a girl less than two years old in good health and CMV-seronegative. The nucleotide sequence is TGTGCCAGCAGCTACGCCGCGGGGGGAGGGTTCTTC. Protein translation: CASSYAAGGGFF.